Listed here are 27 T cell receptor beta chains from one sample, sequenced in a study of blood T cell repertoires in COVID-19. Data came from immunoSEQ multiplex PCR; TCRdb stores just in-frame clones and leaves some out. The table lists a few hundred thousand clones, approximately 84% of them singletons. Sequencing used PBMCs or T cells enriched from blood (not recorded which). The receptor set was obtained from a woman aged 30 to 39 who had recovered from COVID-19.

The rearrangement joins TRBV10-3 to TRBJ1-5; unclear D gene. The CDR3 totals 15 residues. V lost 2 bases and J lost 2, with 10 bases in between. CDR1 and CDR2 from the germline V gene are ENHRY and SYGVKD. The CDR3 reads CAISERGGGNQPQHF. CDR3 coding DNA: TGTGCCATCAGTGAGCGGGGTGGGGGCAATCAGCCCCAGCATTTT.

The chain joins TRBV5-4 to TRBJ1-3; D perhaps matches TRBD1 (6 bases). This CDR3 has 16 residues. The germline V gene has CDR1 SGHNT and CDR2 YYREEE (reference sequence). V lost 4 bases and J lost 0, with 14 bases in between. Here the CDR3 reads CASSPSGQHSGNTIYF. The CDR3 DNA follows: TGTGCCAGCAGCCCTAGCGGACAGCACTCTGGAAACACCATATATTTT.

The chain joins TRBV5-1 to TRBJ1-1; 8 bases are a match to TRBD1. Germline assignment: CDR1 SGHRS and CDR2 YFSETQ. The length of the CDR3 is 14 residues. J gave up 1 base and V 4 bases, and 3 bases lay outside the gene matches. CDR3 amino acids: CASSRGTGNTEAFF. CDR3 in DNA: TGCGCCAGCAGCCGAGGGACAGGGAACACTGAAGCTTTCTTT.

This CDR3 reads CASSQSGGADNEQFF. CDR3 coding DNA: TGTGCCAGCAGCCAAAGCGGGGGGGCCGATAATGAGCAGTTCTTC. The chain couples TRBV7-9 to TRBJ2-1; 10 bases are a match to TRBD2. Germline lookup yields CDR1 SEHNR and CDR2 FQNEAQ (reference sequence). The CDR3 consists of 15 residues. The V and J ends lost 5 bases and 7 bases, in that order; junction bases with no gene match: 8. Drawing the rest from reference TRBV7-9 and TRBJ2-1, the complete variable domain is DTGVSQNPRHKITKRGQNVTFRCDPISEHNRLYWYRQTLGQGPEFLTYFQNEAQLEKSRLLSDRFSAERPKGSFSTLEIQRTEQGDSAMYLCASSQSGGADNEQFFGPGTRLTVL.

The CDR3 spells CASGGVHDTDTQYF. DNA of the CDR3: TGTGCCTCCGGGGGGGTCCACGACACAGATACGCAGTATTTT. The chain joins TRBV21-1 to TRBJ2-3; TRBD2 reflects the table's D call only, with no check against the DNA. TRBV21-1 is a pseudogene segment. The CDR3 sequence is 14 residues long.

The chain recombines TRBV2 with TRBJ1-6; tentative D call: TRBD1 (6 bases). CDR3 length: 15 residues. The V and J ends lost 7 bases and 10 bases respectively, with 20 bases between them. Germline V lookup: CDR1 SNHLY, CDR2 FYNNEI. CDR3 region: CASTDRWTVGSPLHF. In DNA, the CDR3 is TGTGCCAGCACCGACCGCTGGACAGTCGGCTCACCCCTCCACTTT.

Regarding this clone: This specimen includes other DNA sequences encoding the same CDR3. The chain couples TRBV24-1 to TRBJ2-1, with 7 bases fitting TRBD2. CDR3 size: 14 residues. The germline V gene has CDR1 KGHDR and CDR2 SFDVKD. V was pared by 7 bases and J by 1 base, with 3 bases of the junction left unmatched. The CDR3 spells CATSSSGSYNEQFF. The DNA for the CDR3 is TGTGCCACCAGCTCTAGCGGTTCCTACAATGAGCAGTTCTTC.

As for this clone: The same CDR3 arises from other DNA sequences in this sample as well. Written as DNA, the CDR3 is TGTGCCAGCAGTGAAAACAGGGGTTACGAGCAGTACTTC. Protein product: CASSENRGYEQYF. The chain employs TRBV6-1 and TRBJ2-7; 7 bases fit TRBD1. Trimming cost V 2 bases and J 4 bases; bases outside gene matches: 2. This CDR3 is built from 13 residues. Germline assignment: CDR1 MNHNS and CDR2 SASEGT.

The chain uses TRBV19 and TRBJ2-3; 8 bases line up with TRBD2. The CDR3 is 16 amino acids. Germline loops: CDR1 LNHDA, CDR2 SQIVND (reference sequence). V lost 6 bases to trimming and J lost 3 bases; unmatched junction nucleotides: 11. CDR3 loop: CASSRLASRLTDTQYF. The CDR3 nucleotides read TGTGCCAGTAGCCGACTAGCGAGTCGTTTAACAGATACGCAGTATTTT.

This rearrangement joins TRBV24-1 to TRBJ2-4, with TRBD1 matching 12 bases. The CDR3 is 15 amino acids. Germline values: CDR1 KGHDR, CDR2 SFDVKD. J lost 9 bases, V lost 4 bases, and 6 bases had no gene match. The CDR3 region has the DNA TGTGCCACCAGTGACCCGGGACAGGGGGCGATCATTCAGTACTTC. This codes for CATSDPGQGAIIQYF.

A word on this clone: Within the sample, other DNA sequences also encode this same CDR3. V and J are TRBV27 and TRBJ2-7; D unresolved. The CDR3 consists of 13 residues. Germline-derived CDR1 and CDR2 are MNHEY and SMNVEV (reference sequence). The ends were cut back, 5 bases at V and 1 base at J, with 9 bases in the middle. For the CDR3, the DNA is TGTGCCAGCAGTCTAACCTCTTCCTACGAGCAGTACTTC. It yields the protein CASSLTSSYEQYF.

V usage is TRBV5-1 and J usage is TRBJ2-7; 11 bases are shared with TRBD1. V gave up 3 bases and J gave up 5 bases; unmatched junction bases: 4. CDR3 length: 14 residues. Germline lookup yields CDR1 SGHRS and CDR2 YFSETQ. The CDR3 region is CASSSGQGVDEQYF. CDR3 coding DNA: TGCGCCAGCAGCTCGGGACAGGGGGTGGACGAGCAGTACTTC.

This clone was counted only a few times. The chain couples TRBV29-1 to TRBJ1-2; the match to TRBD1 covers 10 bases. Germline-derived CDR1 and CDR2 are SQVTM and ANQGSEA. After removal of 6 bases from V and 4 bases from J, the junction contained 5 bases not matched to a gene. CDR3 length: 13 residues. As DNA, the CDR3 is TGCAGCGTCACCGGACAGGGGGGCTATGGCTACACCTTC. It translates to CSVTGQGGYGYTF.

CDR3 region: CASSLVRVEQPQHF. In nucleotides, the CDR3 is TGTGCCAGCAGCTTAGTCAGGGTGGAGCAGCCCCAGCATTTT. The rearrangement uses TRBV7-2 and TRBJ1-5, with D perhaps TRBD1 (5 bases). Germline loops: CDR1 SGHTA, CDR2 FQGNSA. The CDR3 sequence is 14 residues long. V lost 1 base and J lost 7, with 11 bases in between. Complete variable domain (other parts from reference TRBV7-2 and TRBJ1-5): GAGVSQSPSNKVTEKGKDVELRCDPISGHTALYWYRQSLGQGLEFLIYFQGNSAPDKSGLPSDRFSAERTGGSVSTLTIQRTQQEDSAVYLCASSLVRVEQPQHFGDGTRLSIL.

The chain recombines TRBV9 with TRBJ2-1; TRBD2 matches at 8 bases. The CDR3 covers 16 residues. The junction had 5 bases not matched to a gene; V was cut back by 0 bases and J by 3 bases. Germline values: CDR1 SGDLS, CDR2 YYNGEE. CDR3 DNA: TGTGCCAGCAGCGTAGAGTCCGGGACTAGCTACAATGAGCAGTTCTTC. Translation gives CASSVESGTSYNEQFF.

V is TRBV19 and J is TRBJ1-5; no definite D call. The germline V gene encodes CDR1 LNHDA and CDR2 SQIVND (reference sequence). The CDR3 loop spans 12 amino acids. With 6 bases removed from V and 4 bases from J, the gap between germline ends came to 7 bases. The CDR3 loop reads CASRSPNQPQHF. CDR3 sequence (DNA): TGTGCCAGTAGATCCCCTAATCAGCCCCAGCATTTT.

This clone was seen once. The chain combines TRBV18 with TRBJ2-7; 7 nucleotides align to TRBD2. Looked up from germline, CDR1 is KGHSH and CDR2 is LQKENI. The CDR3 extends over 14 amino acids. The trim removed 4 bases at V and 6 bases at J, leaving 9 bases unmatched. Here the CDR3 DNA reads TGTGCCAGCTCACGTGGGGGGGATCTCGCCGAGCAGTACTTC. This encodes CASSRGGDLAEQYF. The complete variable domain, with remaining parts taken from reference TRBV18 and TRBJ2-7, reads NAGVMQNPRHLVRRRGQEARLRCSPMKGHSHVYWYRQLPEEGLKFMVYLQKENIIDESGMPKERFSAEFPKEGPSILRIQQVVRGDSAAYFCASSRGGDLAEQYFGPGTRLTVT.

The chain links TRBV28 to TRBJ1-3; the match to TRBD1 covers 12 bases. Germline V gene sequence: CDR1 MDHEN, CDR2 SYDVKM. CDR3 size: 17 residues. With 5 bases clipped from V and 3 bases from J, the junction kept 8 bases outside the gene matches. The CDR3, as DNA: TGTGCCAGCAGTCCCTCGGGACAGGGGGCGTTTGGAAACACCATATATTTT. Translating gives CASSPSGQGAFGNTIYF. Drawing the rest from reference TRBV28 and TRBJ1-3, the complete variable domain is DVKVTQSSRYLVKRTGEKVFLECVQDMDHENMFWYRQDPGLGLRLIYFSYDVKMKEKGDIPEGYSVSREKKERFSLILESASTNQTSMYLCASSPSGQGAFGNTIYFGEGSWLTVV.

V usage is TRBV16 and J usage is TRBJ2-1; 8 nucleotides align to TRBD2. The CDR3 sequence is 15 residues long. Germline values: CDR1 KGHSY, CDR2 FQNENV. V dropped 0 bases and J dropped 7; count of bases not matched to a gene: 5. CDR3 protein: CASSQSGRGDNEQFF. DNA of the CDR3: TGTGCCAGCAGCCAATCTGGGCGGGGGGATAATGAGCAGTTCTTC.

For the CDR3, the DNA is TGTGCCAGCAGCTTAGAGAGTAAGGAGACCCAGTACTTC. The encoded protein is CASSLESKETQYF. This chain connects TRBV7-2 to TRBJ2-5; D ambiguous. V lost 1 base, J lost 5 bases, and 8 bases lay in between. The germline gives CDR1 SGHTA, CDR2 FQGNSA. This CDR3 contains 13 residues. The full variable domain, its missing parts supplied by reference TRBV7-2 and TRBJ2-5, is GAGVSQSPSNKVTEKGKDVELRCDPISGHTALYWYRQSLGQGLEFLIYFQGNSAPDKSGLPSDRFSAERTGGSVSTLTIQRTQQEDSAVYLCASSLESKETQYFGPGTRLLVL.

The J gene is TRBJ2-7, the V gene TRBV27; a weak D match, TRBD2 (5 bases). V lost 6 bases to trimming and J lost 1 base, with 10 bases between them. The CDR3 has 13 residues. Germline CDR1 is MNHEY and CDR2 is SMNVEV (reference sequence). CDR3: CASSLTTSYEQYF. CDR3 nucleotide sequence: TGTGCCAGCAGCTTGACTACTTCCTACGAGCAGTACTTC.

This chain uses TRBV28 with TRBJ1-5, with a tentative D call TRBD1 (5 bases). The germline gives CDR1 MDHEN, CDR2 SYDVKM. Between the trimmed V and J ends, which lost 5 bases and 1 base, there was a span of 9 bases. CDR3 length equals 14 residues. CDR3 sequence reads: CASSPGPSNQPQHF. In DNA, the CDR3 is TGTGCCAGCAGTCCAGGGCCAAGCAATCAGCCCCAGCATTTT.

V usage is TRBV24-1 and J usage is TRBJ2-7; 9 nucleotides align to TRBD1. The germline gives CDR1 KGHDR, CDR2 SFDVKD. V lost 4 bases and J lost 0; bases outside the gene matches: 3. This CDR3 region has 15 residues. The CDR3: CATSDPGQGSYEQYF. CDR3 nucleotide sequence: TGTGCCACCAGTGACCCGGGACAGGGCTCCTACGAGCAGTACTTC.

The V call is TRBV29-1, the J call TRBJ1-1, with a weak D call TRBD1 (5 bases). CDR3 length: 12 residues. The ends were cut back, 1 base at V and 4 bases at J, with 7 bases in the middle. Germline CDR1 reads SQVTM; CDR2 reads ANQGSEA. CDR3 in DNA: TGCAGCGTTGAAGGTGGGGCCACTGAAGCTTTCTTT. This translates into CSVEGGATEAFF.

About this clone: Its ends do not fully match the called genes, so a read error is possible. The rearrangement links TRBV2 to TRBJ2-3, with TRBD1 as a possible D gene (5 bases). Germline V lookup: CDR1 SNHLY, CDR2 FYNNEI. The CDR3 consists of 11 residues. CDR3 amino acids: CASQGTDTQYF. The CDR3 bases are TGTGCCAGCCAGGGCACAGATACGCAATATTTT.

This rearrangement joins TRBV3-1 (or the pseudogene TRBV3-2) to TRBJ2-3; 9 nucleotides align to TRBD2. Per germline, CDR1 LGHDT and CDR2 YNNKEL (reference sequence). This CDR3 region has 17 residues. V lost 4 bases, J lost 1 base, and 9 bases stayed unmatched. CDR3 sequence reads: CASSRNPGTSRTDTQYF. CDR3 nucleotides: TGTGCCAGCAGCCGAAACCCCGGGACTAGCCGCACAGATACGCAGTATTTT.

The chain links TRBV27 to TRBJ2-7; 7 bases agree with TRBD2. The CDR3 contains 14 residues. The V gene's germline CDR1 is MNHEY and CDR2 SMNVEV (reference sequence). V lost 3 bases and J lost 7; bases outside the gene matches: 9. CDR3 sequence: CASSFGGGSSEQYF. The CDR3 DNA reads TGTGCCAGCAGTTTTGGGGGAGGGTCTTCGGAGCAGTACTTC.